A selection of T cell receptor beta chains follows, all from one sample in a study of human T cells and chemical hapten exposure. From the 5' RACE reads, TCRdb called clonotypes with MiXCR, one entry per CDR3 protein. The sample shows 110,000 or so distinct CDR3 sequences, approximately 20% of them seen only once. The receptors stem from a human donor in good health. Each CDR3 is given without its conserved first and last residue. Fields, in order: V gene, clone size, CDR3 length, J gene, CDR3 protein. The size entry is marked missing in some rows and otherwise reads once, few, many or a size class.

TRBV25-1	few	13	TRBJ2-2	ASSATVMSTGELF
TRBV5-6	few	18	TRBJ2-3	ASSPRDRSTLKRKTDTQY
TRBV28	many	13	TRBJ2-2	ASSLNSLNTGELF
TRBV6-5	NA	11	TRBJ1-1	ASRRSRNTEAF
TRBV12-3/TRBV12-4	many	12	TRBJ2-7	ASSEVPRGYEQY
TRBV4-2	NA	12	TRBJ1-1	ASSQAGGRPEAF
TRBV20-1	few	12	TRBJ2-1	SAITGLLSNEQF
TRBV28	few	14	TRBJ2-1	ASSSTSIRFSNEQF
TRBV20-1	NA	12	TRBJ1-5	SARDSVWDQPQH
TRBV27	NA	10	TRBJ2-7	ASRGTSYEQY
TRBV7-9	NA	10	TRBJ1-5	ASSPYDQPQH
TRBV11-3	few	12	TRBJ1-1	ASSLGGVYTEAF
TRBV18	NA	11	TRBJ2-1	ASSGSGGNEQF
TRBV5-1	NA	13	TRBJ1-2	ASSLGFSSYYGYT
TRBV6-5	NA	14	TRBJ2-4	ASSRDSGTRKNIQY
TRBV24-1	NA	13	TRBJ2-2	ATSAGTGVTGELF
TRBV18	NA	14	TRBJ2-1	ASSPSVGEGYNEQF
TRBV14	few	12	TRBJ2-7	ASSRRQGLDEQY
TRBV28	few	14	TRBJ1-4	ASSPSGQGIDEKLF
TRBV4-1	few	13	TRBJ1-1	ASSQSTGGNTEAF
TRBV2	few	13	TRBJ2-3	ASSEALARPDTQY
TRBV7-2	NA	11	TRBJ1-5	ASSLAVAQPQH
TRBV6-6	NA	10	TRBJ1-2	ASTPALQGYT
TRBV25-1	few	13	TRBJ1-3	ASSEYRGSGNTIY
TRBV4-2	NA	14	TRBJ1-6	ASSQDPQGMGSPLH
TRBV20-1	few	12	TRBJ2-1	SAYGGDPYNEQF
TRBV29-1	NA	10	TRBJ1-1	SVGEGFTEAF
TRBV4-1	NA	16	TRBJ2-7	ASSQPRSGTASSYEQY
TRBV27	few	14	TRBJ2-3	ASSPGDGGSTDTQY
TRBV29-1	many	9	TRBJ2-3	SAGLQDTQY
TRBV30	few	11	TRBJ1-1	AWNRGVNTEAF
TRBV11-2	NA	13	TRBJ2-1	ASSGVRDPYNEQF
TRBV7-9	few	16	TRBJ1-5	ASSLALADTIKNQPQH
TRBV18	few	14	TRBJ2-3	ASSPLPSGSTDTQY
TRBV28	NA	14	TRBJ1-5	ASSLSPRGGNQPQH
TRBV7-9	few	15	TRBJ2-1	ASSPSFSGKSGHEQF
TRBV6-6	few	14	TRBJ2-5	ASSYSPGAELETQY